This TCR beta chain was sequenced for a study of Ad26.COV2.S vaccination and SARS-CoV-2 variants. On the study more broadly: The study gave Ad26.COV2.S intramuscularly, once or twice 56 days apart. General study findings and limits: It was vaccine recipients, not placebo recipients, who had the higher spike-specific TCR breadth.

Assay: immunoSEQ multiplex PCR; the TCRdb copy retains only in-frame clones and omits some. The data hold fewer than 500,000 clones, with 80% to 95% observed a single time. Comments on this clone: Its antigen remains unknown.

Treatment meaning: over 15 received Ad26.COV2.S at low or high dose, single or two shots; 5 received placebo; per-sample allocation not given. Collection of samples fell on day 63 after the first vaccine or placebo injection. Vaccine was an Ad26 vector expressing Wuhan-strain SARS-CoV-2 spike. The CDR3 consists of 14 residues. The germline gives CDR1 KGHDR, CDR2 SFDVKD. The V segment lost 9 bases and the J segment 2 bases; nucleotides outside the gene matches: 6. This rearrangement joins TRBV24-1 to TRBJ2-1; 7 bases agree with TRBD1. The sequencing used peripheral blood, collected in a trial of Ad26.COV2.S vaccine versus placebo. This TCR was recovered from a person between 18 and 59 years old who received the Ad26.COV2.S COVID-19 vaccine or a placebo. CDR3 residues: CATGDRVAYNEQFF. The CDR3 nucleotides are TGTGCCACCGGAGACAGGGTTGCCTACAATGAGCAGTTCTTC.